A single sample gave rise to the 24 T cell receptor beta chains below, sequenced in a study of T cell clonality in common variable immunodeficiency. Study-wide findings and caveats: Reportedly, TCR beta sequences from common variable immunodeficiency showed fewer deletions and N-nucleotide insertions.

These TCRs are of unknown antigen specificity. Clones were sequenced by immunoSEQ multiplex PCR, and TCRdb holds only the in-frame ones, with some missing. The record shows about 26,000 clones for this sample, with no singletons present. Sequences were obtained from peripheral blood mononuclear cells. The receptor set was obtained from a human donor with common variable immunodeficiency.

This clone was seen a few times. CDR3 DNA, as far as it was read: TGCGCCAGCAGCCCGGGACAGGATGAAAAA. Translation: CASSPGQDEK. The entire CDR3 is CASSPGQDEKLFF. V gene TRBV23-1 combines with J gene TRBJ1-4, with 8 bases aligning to TRBD1. The read comes to an end 3 residues before the CDR3 does, leaving the germline J gene to fill in the end. TRBV23-1 is annotated as an ORF whose role is uncertain. V was clipped by 6 bases and J by 6 bases; unmatched bases: 3. The CDR3 is 13 residues long.

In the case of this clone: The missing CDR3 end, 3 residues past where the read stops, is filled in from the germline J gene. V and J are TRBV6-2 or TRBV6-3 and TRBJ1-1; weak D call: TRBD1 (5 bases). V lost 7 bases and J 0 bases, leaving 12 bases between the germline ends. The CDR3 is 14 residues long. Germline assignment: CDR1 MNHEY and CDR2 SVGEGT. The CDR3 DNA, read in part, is TGTGCCAGCAACAGAGACAGAGTGAACACTGAA. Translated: CASNRDRVNTE. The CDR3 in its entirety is CASNRDRVNTEAFF.

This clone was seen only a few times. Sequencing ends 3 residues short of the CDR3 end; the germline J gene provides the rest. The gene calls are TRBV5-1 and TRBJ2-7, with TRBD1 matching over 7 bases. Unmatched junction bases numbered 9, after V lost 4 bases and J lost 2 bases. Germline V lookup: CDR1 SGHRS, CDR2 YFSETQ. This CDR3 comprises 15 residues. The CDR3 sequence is CASSLRTGAPYEQYF. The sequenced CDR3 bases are TGCGCCAGCAGCCTACGGACAGGTGCCCCCTACGAG.

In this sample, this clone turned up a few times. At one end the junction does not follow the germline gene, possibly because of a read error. The CDR3 is CASRNLDRNSGYTF. CDR3 DNA, as far as it was read: TGTGCCAGTAGGAACCTGGACAGGAACTCTGGC. The gene calls are TRBV19 and TRBJ1-2, with 7 bases aligning to TRBD1. The read ends 3 residues shy of where the CDR3 ends; the end is completed using the germline J gene. This CDR3 comprises 14 residues. Per the germline V gene, CDR1 is LNHDA and CDR2 is SQIVND (reference sequence). Full variable domain (rest looked up from reference TRBV19 and TRBJ1-2): DGGITQSPKYLFRKEGQNVTLSCEQNLNHDAMYWYRQDPGQGLRLIYYSQIVNDFQKGDIAEGYSVSREKKESFPLTVTSAQKNPTAFYLCASRNLDRNSGYTFGSGTRLTVV.

The CDR3 protein is CASSPTTSLDTQYF. CDR3 DNA, as far as it was read: TGTGCCAGCAGCCCAACGACTAGCTTGGATACG. The chain has TRBV7-2 and TRBJ2-3; 7 positions match TRBD2. The read comes to an end 3 residues before the CDR3 does, leaving the germline J gene to fill in the end. This CDR3 region has 14 residues. J was trimmed by 6 bases and V by 5 bases; bases with no gene match: 8. Germline V CDR1 and CDR2: SGHTA, FQGNSA.

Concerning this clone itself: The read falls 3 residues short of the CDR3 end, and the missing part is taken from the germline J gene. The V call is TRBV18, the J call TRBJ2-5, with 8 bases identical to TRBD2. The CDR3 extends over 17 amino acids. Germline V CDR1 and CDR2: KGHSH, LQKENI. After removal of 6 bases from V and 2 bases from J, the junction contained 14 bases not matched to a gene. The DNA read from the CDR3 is TGTGCCAGCTCCCTGGGTCTGGGAAGCGGGGGTCAAGAGACC. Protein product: CASSLGLGSGGQET. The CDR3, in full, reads CASSLGLGSGGQETQYF.

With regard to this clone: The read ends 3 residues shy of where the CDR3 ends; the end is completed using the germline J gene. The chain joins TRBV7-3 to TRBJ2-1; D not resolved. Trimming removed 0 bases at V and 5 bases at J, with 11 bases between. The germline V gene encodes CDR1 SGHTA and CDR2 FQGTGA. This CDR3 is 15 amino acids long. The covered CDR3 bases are TGTGCCAGCAGCTTAACGAGGTATGCGGACAATGAG. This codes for CASSLTRYADNE. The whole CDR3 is CASSLTRYADNEQFF.

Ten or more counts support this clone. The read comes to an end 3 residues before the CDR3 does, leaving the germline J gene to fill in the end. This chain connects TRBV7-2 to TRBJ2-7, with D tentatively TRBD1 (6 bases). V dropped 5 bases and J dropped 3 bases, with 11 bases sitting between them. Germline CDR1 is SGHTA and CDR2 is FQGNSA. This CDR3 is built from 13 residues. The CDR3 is CASSRQDGYEQYF. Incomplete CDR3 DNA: TGTGCCAGCAGCCGACAGGATGGCTACGAG.

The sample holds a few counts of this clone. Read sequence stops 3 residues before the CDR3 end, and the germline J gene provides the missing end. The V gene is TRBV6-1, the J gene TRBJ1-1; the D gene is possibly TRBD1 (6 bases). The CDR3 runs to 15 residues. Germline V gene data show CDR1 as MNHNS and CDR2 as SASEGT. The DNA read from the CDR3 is TGTGCCAGCAGGGAACAGGGAGGTCGGTCACTGGGA. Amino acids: CASREQGGRSLG. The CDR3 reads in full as CASREQGGRSLGAFF.

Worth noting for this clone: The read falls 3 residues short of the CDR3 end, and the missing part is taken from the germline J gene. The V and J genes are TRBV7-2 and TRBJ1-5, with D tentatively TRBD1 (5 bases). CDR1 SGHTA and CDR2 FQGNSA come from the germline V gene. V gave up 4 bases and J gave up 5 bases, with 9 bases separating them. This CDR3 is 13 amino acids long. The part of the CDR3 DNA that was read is TGTGCCAGCAGCTCCAGGGTGGATCAGCCC. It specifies CASSSRVDQP. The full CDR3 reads CASSSRVDQPQHF.

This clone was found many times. CDR3 DNA (partial): TGCAGCGTTGAACGGGTTAACACCGGGGAG. Translation gives CSVERVNTGE. The whole CDR3 sequence reads CSVERVNTGELFF. The chain couples TRBV29-1 to TRBJ2-2; no clear D. The CDR3 extends 3 residues past the end of the read, so its final part is completed from the germline J gene. Looked up from germline, CDR1 is SQVTM and CDR2 is ANQGSEA. This CDR3 is built from 13 residues. V gave up 2 bases and J gave up 2 bases, with 6 bases separating them.

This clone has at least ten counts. The CDR3 here is CSVELGRKSTGELFF. The CDR3 DNA, read in part, is TGCAGCGTTGAGCTGGGGCGAAAGAGCACCGGGGAG. The chain joins TRBV29-1 to TRBJ2-2, with D possibly being TRBD1 (5 bases). The CDR3 end is not reached by the read, which stops 3 residues before it; the germline J gene fills it in. Trimming left V 3 bases short and J 4 bases short, with 15 bases between. The CDR3 runs 15 residues. The germline V gene encodes CDR1 SQVTM and CDR2 ANQGSEA.

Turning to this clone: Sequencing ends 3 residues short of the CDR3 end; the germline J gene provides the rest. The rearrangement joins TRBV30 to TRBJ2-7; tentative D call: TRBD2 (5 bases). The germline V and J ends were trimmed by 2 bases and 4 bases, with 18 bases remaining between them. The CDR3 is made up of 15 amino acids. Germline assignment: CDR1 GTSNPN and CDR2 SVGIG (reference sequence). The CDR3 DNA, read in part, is TGTGCCTGGAGTCGCGGACTTGGACGGGCTTACGAG. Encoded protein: CAWSRGLGRAYE. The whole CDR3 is CAWSRGLGRAYEQYF.

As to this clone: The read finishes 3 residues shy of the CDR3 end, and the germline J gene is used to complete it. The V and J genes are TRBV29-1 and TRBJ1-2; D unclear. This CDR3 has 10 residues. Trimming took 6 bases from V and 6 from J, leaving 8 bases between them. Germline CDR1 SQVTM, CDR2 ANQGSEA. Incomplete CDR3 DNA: TGCAGCGTAGGCCAGGATGGC. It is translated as CSVGQDG. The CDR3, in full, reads CSVGQDGYTF.

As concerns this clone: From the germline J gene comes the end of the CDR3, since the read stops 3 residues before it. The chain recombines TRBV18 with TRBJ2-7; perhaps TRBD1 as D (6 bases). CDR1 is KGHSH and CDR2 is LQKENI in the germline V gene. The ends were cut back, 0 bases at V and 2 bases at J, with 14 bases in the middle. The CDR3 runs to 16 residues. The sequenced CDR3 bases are TGTGCCAGCTCACCACCACGGGACACAGTTACCTACGAG. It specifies CASSPPRDTVTYE. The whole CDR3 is CASSPPRDTVTYEQYF.

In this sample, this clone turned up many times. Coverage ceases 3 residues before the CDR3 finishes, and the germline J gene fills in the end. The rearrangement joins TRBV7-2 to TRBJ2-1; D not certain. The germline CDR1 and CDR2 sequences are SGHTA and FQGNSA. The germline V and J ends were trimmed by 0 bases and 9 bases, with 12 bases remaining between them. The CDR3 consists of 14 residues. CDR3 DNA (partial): TGTGCCAGCAGCTTAGCGTCACGCGTCGGTGAG. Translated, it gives CASSLASRVGE. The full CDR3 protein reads CASSLASRVGEQFF.

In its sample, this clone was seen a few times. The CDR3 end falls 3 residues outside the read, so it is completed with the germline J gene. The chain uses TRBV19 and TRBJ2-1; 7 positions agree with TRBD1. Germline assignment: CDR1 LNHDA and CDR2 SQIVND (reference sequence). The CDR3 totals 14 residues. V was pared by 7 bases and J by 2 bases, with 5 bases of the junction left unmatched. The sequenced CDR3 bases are TGTGCCAGTAACCCTGACAGGGCCTACAATGAG. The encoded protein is CASNPDRAYNE. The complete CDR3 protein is CASNPDRAYNEQFF.

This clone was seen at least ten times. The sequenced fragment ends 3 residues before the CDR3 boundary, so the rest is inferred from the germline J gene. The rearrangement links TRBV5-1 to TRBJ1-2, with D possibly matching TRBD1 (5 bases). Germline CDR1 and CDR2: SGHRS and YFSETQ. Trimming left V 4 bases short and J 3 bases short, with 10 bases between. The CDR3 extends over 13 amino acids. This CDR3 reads CASSEDSYYGYTF. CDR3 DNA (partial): TGCGCCAGCAGCGAAGACAGTTACTATGGC.

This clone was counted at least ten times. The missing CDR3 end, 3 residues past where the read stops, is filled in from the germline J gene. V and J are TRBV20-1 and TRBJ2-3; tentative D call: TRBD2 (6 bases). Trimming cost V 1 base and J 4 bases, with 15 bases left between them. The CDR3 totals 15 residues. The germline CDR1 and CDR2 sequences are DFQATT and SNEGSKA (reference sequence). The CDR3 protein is CSARGGGGISDTQYF. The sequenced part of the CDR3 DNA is TGCAGTGCTAGAGGTGGTGGCGGGATATCAGATACG.

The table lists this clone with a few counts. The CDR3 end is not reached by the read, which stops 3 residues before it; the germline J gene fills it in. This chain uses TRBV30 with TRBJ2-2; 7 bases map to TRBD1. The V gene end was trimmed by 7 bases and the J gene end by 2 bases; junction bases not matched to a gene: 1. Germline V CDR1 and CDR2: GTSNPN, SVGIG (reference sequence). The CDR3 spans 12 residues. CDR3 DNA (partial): TGTGCCTACAGGGGTAACACCGGGGAG. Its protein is CAYRGNTGE. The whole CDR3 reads CAYRGNTGELFF. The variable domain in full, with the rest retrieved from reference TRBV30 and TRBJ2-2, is SQTIHQWPATLVQPVGSPLSLECTVEGTSNPNLYWYRQAAGRGLQLLFYSVGIGQISSEVPQNLSASRPQDRQFILSSKKLLLSDSGFYLCAYRGNTGELFFGEGSRLTVL.

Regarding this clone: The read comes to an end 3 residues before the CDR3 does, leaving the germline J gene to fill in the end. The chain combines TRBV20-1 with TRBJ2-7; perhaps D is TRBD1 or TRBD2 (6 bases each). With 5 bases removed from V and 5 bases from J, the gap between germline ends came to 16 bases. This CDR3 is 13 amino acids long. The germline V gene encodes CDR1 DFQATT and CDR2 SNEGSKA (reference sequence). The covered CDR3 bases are TGCAGTGCTGAGACAGGAGGGATTCACGAG. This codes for CSAETGGIHE. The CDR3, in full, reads CSAETGGIHEQYF.

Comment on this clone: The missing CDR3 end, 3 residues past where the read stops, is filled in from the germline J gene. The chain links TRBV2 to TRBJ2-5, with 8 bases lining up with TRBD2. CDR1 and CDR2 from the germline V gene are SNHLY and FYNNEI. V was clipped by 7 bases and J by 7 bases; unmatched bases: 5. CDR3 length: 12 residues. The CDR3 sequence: CASMGLEGTQYF. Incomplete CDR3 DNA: TGTGCCAGCATGGGACTAGAAGGGACC.

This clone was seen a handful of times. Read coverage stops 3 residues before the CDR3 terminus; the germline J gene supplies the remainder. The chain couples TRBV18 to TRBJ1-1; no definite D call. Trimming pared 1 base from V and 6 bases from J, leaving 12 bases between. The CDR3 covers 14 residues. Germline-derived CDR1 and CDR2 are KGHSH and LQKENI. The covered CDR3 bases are TGTGCCAGCTCACCACGGTCTAGCGCCTCTGAA. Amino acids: CASSPRSSASE. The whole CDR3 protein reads CASSPRSSASEAFF.

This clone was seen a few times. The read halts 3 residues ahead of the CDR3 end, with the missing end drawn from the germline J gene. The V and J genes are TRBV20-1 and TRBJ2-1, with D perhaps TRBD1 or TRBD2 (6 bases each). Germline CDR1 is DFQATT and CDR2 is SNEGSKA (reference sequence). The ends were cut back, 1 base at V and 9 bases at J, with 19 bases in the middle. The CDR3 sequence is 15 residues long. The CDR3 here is CSARAILLGGGEQFF. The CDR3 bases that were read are TGCAGTGCTAGAGCGATACTACTAGGGGGAGGTGAG.